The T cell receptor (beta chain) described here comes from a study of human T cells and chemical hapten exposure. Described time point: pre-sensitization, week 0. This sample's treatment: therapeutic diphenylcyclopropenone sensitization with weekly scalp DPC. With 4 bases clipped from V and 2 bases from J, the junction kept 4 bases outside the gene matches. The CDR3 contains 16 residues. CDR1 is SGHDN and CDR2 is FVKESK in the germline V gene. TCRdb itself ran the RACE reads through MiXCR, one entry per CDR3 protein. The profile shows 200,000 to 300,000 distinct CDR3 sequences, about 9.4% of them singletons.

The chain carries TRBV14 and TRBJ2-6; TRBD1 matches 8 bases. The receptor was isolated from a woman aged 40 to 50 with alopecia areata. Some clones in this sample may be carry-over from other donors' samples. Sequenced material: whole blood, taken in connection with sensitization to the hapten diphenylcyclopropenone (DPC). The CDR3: CASSRRTGTGANVLTF. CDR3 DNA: TGTGCCAGCAGCCGCCGGACAGGGACTGGGGCCAACGTCCTGACTTTC.